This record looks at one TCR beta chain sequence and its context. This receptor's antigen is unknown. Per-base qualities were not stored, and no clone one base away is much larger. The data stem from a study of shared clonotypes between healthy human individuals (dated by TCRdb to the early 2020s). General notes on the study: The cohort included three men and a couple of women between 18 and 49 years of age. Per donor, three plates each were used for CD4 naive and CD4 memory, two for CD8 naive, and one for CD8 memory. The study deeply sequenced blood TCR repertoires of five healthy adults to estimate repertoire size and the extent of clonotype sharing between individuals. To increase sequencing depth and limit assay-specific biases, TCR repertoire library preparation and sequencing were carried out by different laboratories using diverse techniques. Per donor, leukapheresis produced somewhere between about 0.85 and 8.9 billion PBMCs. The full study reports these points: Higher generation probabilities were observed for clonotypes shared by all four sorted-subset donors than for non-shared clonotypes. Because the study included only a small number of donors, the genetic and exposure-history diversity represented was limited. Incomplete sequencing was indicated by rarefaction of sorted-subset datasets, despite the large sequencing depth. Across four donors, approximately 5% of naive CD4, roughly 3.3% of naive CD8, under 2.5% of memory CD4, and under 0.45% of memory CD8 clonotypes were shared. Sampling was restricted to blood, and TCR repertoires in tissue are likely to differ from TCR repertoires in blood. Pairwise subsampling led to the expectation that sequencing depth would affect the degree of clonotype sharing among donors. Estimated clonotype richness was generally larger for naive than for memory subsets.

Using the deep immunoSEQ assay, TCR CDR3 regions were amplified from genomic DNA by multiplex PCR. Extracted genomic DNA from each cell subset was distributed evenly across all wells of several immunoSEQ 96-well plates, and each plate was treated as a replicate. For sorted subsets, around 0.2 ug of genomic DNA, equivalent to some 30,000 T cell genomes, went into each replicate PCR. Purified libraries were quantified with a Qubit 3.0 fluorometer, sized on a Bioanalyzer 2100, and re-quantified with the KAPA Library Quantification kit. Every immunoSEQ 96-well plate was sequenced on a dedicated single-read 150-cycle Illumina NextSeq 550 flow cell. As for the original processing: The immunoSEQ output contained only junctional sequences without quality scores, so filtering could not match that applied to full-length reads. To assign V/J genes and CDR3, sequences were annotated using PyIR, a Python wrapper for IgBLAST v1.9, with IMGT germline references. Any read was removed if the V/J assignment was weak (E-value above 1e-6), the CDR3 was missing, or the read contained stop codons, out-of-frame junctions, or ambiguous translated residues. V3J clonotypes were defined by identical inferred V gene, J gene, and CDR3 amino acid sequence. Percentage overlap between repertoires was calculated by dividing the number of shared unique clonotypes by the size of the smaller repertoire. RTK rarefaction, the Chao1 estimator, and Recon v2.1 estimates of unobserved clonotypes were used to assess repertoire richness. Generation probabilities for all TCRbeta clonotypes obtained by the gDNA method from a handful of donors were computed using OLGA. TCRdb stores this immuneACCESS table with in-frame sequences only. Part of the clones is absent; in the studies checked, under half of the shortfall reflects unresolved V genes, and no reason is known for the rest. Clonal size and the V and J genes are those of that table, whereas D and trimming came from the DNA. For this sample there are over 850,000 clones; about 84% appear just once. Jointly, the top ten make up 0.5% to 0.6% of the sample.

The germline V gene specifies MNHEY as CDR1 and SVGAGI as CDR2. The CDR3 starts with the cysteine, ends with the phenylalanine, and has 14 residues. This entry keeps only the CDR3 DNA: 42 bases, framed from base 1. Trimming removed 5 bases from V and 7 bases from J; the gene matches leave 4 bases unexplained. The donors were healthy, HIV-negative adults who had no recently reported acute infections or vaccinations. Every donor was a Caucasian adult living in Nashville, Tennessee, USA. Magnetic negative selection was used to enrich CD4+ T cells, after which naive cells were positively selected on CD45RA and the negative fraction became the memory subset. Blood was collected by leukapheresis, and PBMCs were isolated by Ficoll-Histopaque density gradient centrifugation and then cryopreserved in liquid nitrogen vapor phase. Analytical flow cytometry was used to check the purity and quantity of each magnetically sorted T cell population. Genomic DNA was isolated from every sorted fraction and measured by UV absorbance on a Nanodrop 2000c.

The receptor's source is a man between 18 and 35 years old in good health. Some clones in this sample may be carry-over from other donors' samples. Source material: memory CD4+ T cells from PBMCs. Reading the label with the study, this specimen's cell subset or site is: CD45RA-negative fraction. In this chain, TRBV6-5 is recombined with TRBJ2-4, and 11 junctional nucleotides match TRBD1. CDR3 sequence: CASSRGQGGNIQYF. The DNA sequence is TGTGCCAGCAGTAGGGGACAGGGGGGGAACATTCAGTACTTC.